The subject of this entry is one TCR beta chain. Its antigen is as yet unknown. Profiled with immunoSEQ multiplex PCR; TCRdb holds only in-frame clones, not every one. In the table there are under 200,000 clones, 88% of which are singletons. This sample was included in a study of T cell responses to AZD1222 COVID-19 vaccine. Across the whole study: It was second doses at about 4 or about 12 weeks that were pooled. Regarding the study as a whole: Seropositive at baseline were only a handful of AZD1222 recipients. Spike-specific TCR depth and breadth grew after two AZD1222 doses. The peak T cell response came first, and repertoires were sampled only after it.

Per germline, CDR1 LNHDA and CDR2 SQIVND (reference sequence). The CDR3 runs 13 residues. Trimming took 4 bases from V and 5 from J, leaving 9 bases between them. This TCR derives from an adult in good health. Sample: peripheral blood, taken on day 0 of AZD1222 vaccination. This chain uses TRBV19 with TRBJ1-5; D is unresolved. CDR3 sequence: CASSTQRDQPQHF. CDR3 coding DNA: TGTGCCAGTAGTACCCAGCGGGATCAGCCCCAGCATTTT.